The entry that follows covers one T cell receptor (beta chain) sequence. Its specific antigen is unknown. No base qualities exist here, and no much larger clone lies one base off it. The CDR3 has 17 amino acids, counting the end cysteine and phenylalanine. The entry retains the CDR3 DNA only, 51 bases that are in frame from base 1. Trimming leaves V shorter by 2 bases and J shorter by 4 bases, with the junction holding 12 bases beyond the gene matches. CDR1 and CDR2 are drawn from the germline V gene: MDHEN, SYDVKM. This specimen comes from a study of blood T cell repertoires in COVID-19 (dated by TCRdb to the early 2020s). Concerning the study at large: Collaborator samples came from the United States, Italy and Spain and covered acute and convalescent phases of COVID-19. The material from the prospective study consisted of cDNA or gDNA derived from T cells, B-cell-depleted T cells, or PBMCs. Subjects who had been exposed to COVID-19, were actively infected with it, or had recovered from it provided the deeply sampled blood TCRbeta repertoires that made up the dataset. The repertoires were released in a freely available public database intended as a resource for research on the immune response to SARS-CoV-2. Samples came from the ongoing ImmuneRACE study (first 160 participants) plus 1,254 subjects from 6 global collaborators. Sample metadata almost always included a de-identified subject ID, COVID-19 status, age in years and sex. Where available, HLA class I and class II types were taken from metadata supplied by the sample provider and were not determined by assay-based typing.

Whole blood was collected in K2EDTA tubes by collaborating institutions according to the institutions' own protocols. For TCRbeta analysis, collaborators shipped samples in one of three forms: frozen whole blood, isolated PBMCs, or DNA extracted from either of those sample types. Beyond this particular receptor, the publication reports: How much clinical and demographic metadata was included differed by source and by participant, and the metadata was provided uncurated.

TCRbeta CDR3 regions were amplified from genomic DNA by means of the immunoSEQ Assay, a bias-controlled multiplex PCR. Per the source publication's procedure: Within the assay, amplification of reference gene primers was used to estimate how many nucleated cells each sample contained. Sequence reads were collapsed and filtered to measure the absolute abundance of every unique TCRbeta CDR3 rearrangement. For each sample, productive Simpson clonality was calculated by taking the square root of Simpson's diversity index across productive rearrangements. TCRdb mirrors the immuneACCESS table, restricted to in-frame sequences. Some clones are absent from its copies; in checked studies, under half trace to an unresolved V gene, and the reason for the others is unknown. The V and J calls and clone size come from that table; D and trimming were worked out from the DNA. For this sample there are 370,000 or so clones; 81% appear just once. The top ten clones comprise under 1.2% of the sample.

Sequencing was done on a sample of peripheral blood. In this chain, TRBV28 is recombined with TRBJ1-2; 8 middle bases align to TRBD1. This receptor was identified in a human donor with acute or convalescent COVID-19. The donor label of this sample is uncertain. The CDR3 region: CASSLVRQGHSAYGYTF. The nucleotide sequence is TGTGCCAGCAGTTTAGTCCGACAGGGGCACTCCGCCTATGGCTACACCTTC.